Listed below are T cell receptor beta chains from one sample, sequenced in a study of T-cell memory formation after mild COVID-19. TCRdb re-called the 5' RACE reads with MiXCR, one entry per CDR3 protein. Among about 300,000 distinct CDR3 sequences listed, approximately 19% were seen once. The sequenced sample consisted of PBMCs or a T cell subset sorted from them (not recorded which). These TCRs come from a man aged 18 to 30 who had mild COVID-19 (a few samples of this study predate the infection). Cell type and time point are not known. The CDR3 runs from the conserved cysteine through the conserved F or W. Each record gives: J gene, clone size, V gene, D gene, CDR3 protein, CDR3 DNA. D genes are given only for firm matches. The listing skips clone size in some rows; elsewhere it reads once, few, many or a size class.

TRBJ1-2 | few | TRBV5-1 | TRBD1 | CASSQDRGANYGYTF | TGCGCCAGCAGCCAGGACAGGGGAGCTAACTATGGCTACACCTTC
TRBJ2-1 | few | TRBV7-9 | TRBD2 | CASSFRGGPYNEQFF | TGTGCCAGCAGCTTCCGCGGGGGGCCCTACAATGAGCAGTTCTTC
TRBJ2-3 | few | TRBV4-2 | - | CASSQDRSTSTDTQYF | TGTGCCAGCAGCCAAGATCGAAGTACTAGCACAGATACGCAGTATTTT
TRBJ1-1 | - | TRBV7-3 | - | CASSLIWGTEAFF | TGTGCCAGCAGCTTAATCTGGGGGACTGAAGCTTTCTTT
TRBJ2-3 | - | TRBV6-1 | - | CASGLQYRLDTQYF | TGTGCCAGCGGACTCCAGTACAGGTTGGATACGCAGTATTTT
TRBJ2-1 | many | TRBV5-1 | - | CASRLEGGAGYNEQFF | TGCGCCAGCAGGTTGGAAGGGGGGGCTGGTTACAATGAGCAGTTCTTC
TRBJ1-1 | - | TRBV19 | - | CATWGAGNTEAFF | TGTGCCACCTGGGGGGCAGGGAACACTGAAGCTTTCTTT
TRBJ1-2 | - | TRBV11-2 | - | CASSSRGSIGYTF | TGTGCCAGCAGCTCTCGGGGGTCTATAGGCTACACCTTC
TRBJ2-4 | few | TRBV29-1 | - | CSVAEGIAKNIQYF | TGCAGCGTCGCCGAGGGAATAGCCAAAAACATTCAGTACTTC
TRBJ1-1 | - | TRBV28 | - | CASSYHLLGSTEAFF | TGTGCCAGCAGTTACCATTTATTAGGGAGCACTGAAGCTTTCTTT
TRBJ2-1 | few | TRBV27 | TRBD2 | CASSFLGGAGEQFF | TGTGCCAGCAGTTTTCTCGGGGGGGCCGGAGAGCAGTTCTTC
TRBJ1-2 | - | TRBV7-9 | - | CASSGLARYYGYTF | TGTGCCAGCAGCGGGCTAGCCCGGTACTATGGCTACACCTTC
TRBJ2-5 | - | TRBV7-9 | - | CASSAIRETQYF | TGTGCCAGCAGCGCGATCCGAGAGACCCAGTACTTC
TRBJ2-7 | many | TRBV6-1 | - | CASSPLGSYEQYF | TGTGCCAGCAGTCCGCTTGGCAGCTACGAGCAGTACTTC
TRBJ2-2 | few | TRBV13 | - | CASSQELAGKNGELFF | TGTGCCAGCAGCCAAGAATTGGCAGGGAAGAACGGGGAGCTGTTTTTT
TRBJ1-2 | few | TRBV27 | TRBD1 | CASSQSGTVGYTF | TGTGCCAGCAGCCAATCAGGGACAGTTGGCTACACCTTC
TRBJ2-3 | few | TRBV5-1 | TRBD1 | CASSWGAGTGSSDTQYF | TGCGCCAGCAGCTGGGGGGCCGGGACAGGGTCATCCGATACGCAGTATTTT
TRBJ1-1 | - | TRBV4-1 | - | CASSRPADTEAFF | TGCGCCAGCAGCCGGCCGGCAGACACTGAAGCTTTCTTT
TRBJ2-3 | few | TRBV20-1 | TRBD2 | CSARDSRLAGTDTQYF | TGCAGTGCTAGAGATAGTCGGCTAGCGGGCACAGATACGCAGTATTTT
TRBJ1-1 | - | TRBV18 | - | CASSPSPNTEAFF | TGTGCCAGCTCACCAAGCCCTAACACTGAAGCTTTCTTT
TRBJ2-1 | few | TRBV5-6 | TRBD2 | CASRSGLAGYNEQFF | TGTGCCAGCAGATCGGGACTAGCGGGCTACAATGAGCAGTTCTTC
TRBJ2-2 | - | TRBV6-5 | TRBD2 | CASSPMGGTGELFF | TGTGCCAGCAGCCCGATGGGGGGGACCGGGGAGCTGTTTTTT
TRBJ1-1 | - | TRBV28 | - | CASSGTGLVAFF | TGTGCCAGCAGTGGAACGGGGCTCGTTGCTTTCTTT
TRBJ2-7 | few | TRBV3-1 | - | CASSLTATYEQYF | TGTGCCAGCAGCCTTACAGCGACCTACGAGCAGTACTTC